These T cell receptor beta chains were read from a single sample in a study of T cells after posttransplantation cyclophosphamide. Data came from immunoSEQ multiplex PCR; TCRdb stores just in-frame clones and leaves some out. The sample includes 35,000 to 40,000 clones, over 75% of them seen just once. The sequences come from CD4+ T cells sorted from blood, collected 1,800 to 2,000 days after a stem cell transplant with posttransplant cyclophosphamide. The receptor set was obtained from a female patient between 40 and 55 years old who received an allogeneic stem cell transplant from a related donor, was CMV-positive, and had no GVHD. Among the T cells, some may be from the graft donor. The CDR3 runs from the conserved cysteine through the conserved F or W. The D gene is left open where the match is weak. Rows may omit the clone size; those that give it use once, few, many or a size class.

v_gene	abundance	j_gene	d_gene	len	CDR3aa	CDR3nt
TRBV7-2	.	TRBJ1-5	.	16	CASSLESGYSNQPQHF	TGTGCCAGCAGCTTAGAGTCAGGATATAGCAATCAGCCCCAGCATTTT
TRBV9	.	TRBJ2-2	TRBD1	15	CASRETGENTGELFF	TGTGCCAGCAGAGAGACAGGGGAGAACACCGGGGAGCTGTTTTTT
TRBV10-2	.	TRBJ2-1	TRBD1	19	CASSPAGQGGILSYNEQFF	TGCGCCAGCTCGCCTGCGGGACAGGGGGGGATTTTATCCTACAATGAGCAGTTCTTC
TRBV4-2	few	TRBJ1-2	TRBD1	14	CASSQPRGPIHYTF	TGTGCCAGCAGCCAACCCAGGGGGCCGATTCACTACACCTTC
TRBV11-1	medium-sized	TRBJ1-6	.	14	CASSFRGNNSPLHF	TGTGCCAGCAGCTTTAGGGGCAATAATTCACCCCTCCACTTT
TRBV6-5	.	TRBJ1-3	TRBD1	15	CASSRQGLSGNTIYF	TGTGCCAGCAGTAGACAGGGTCTCTCTGGAAACACCATATATTTT
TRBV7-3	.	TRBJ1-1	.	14	CASSLNWQGTEAFF	TGTGCCAGCAGCCTAAATTGGCAGGGAACTGAAGCTTTCTTT
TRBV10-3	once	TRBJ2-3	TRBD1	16	CAISESRDSGGDTQYF	TGTGCCATCAGTGAGTCACGGGACAGCGGAGGAGATACGCAGTATTTT
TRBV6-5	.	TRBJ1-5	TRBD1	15	CASRTGGFSNQPQHF	TGTGCCAGCAGGACAGGGGGCTTTAGCAATCAGCCCCAGCATTTT
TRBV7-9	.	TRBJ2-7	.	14	CASSLSTYSYEQYF	TGTGCCAGCAGCTTAAGCACCTACTCCTACGAGCAGTACTTC
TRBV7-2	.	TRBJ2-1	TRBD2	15	CASRLAGGLYNEQFF	TGTGCCAGCAGACTAGCGGGGGGCCTCTACAATGAGCAGTTCTTC
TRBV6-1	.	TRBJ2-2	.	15	CASSEGTPNTGELFF	TGTGCCAGCAGCGAAGGGACACCGAACACCGGGGAGCTGTTTTTT
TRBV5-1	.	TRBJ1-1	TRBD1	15	CASSLLGQVATEAFF	TGCGCCAGCAGCTTGTTGGGACAGGTGGCAACTGAAGCTTTCTTT
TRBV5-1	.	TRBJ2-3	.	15	CASSLLGRNTDTQYF	TGCGCCAGCAGCTTGCTTGGGAGAAACACAGATACGCAGTATTTT
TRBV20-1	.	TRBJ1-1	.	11	CSAPDETRAFF	TGCAGTGCTCCCGACGAGACTAGGGCTTTCTTT
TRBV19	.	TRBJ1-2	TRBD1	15	CASSMGNRGSNGYTF	TGTGCCAGTAGTATGGGAAACAGGGGCTCAAACGGCTACACCTTC
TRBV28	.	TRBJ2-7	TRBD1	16	CASSFRGTGGSHEQYF	TGTGCCAGCAGTTTTCGCGGGACAGGGGGATCCCACGAGCAGTACTTC
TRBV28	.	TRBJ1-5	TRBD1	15	CASSLATGNNQPQHF	TGTGCCAGCAGTTTAGCGACAGGGAACAATCAGCCCCAGCATTTT
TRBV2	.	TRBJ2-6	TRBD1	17	CASSPRTGGFGANVLTF	TGTGCCAGCAGCCCGCGGACAGGGGGCTTTGGGGCCAACGTCCTGACTTTC
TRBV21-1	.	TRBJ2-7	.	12	CASSPTGGQQYF	TGTGCCAGCAGTCCGACAGGGGGCCAGCAGTACTTC
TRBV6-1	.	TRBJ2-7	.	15	CASTPSGGSSYEQYF	TGTGCCAGCACCCCAAGTGGGGGGAGCTCCTACGAGCAGTACTTC
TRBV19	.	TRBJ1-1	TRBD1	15	CASNPRGQLNTEAFF	TGTGCCAGTAACCCCAGGGGACAGCTTAACACTGAAGCTTTCTTT
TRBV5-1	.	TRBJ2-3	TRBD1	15	CASRATGVSTDTQYF	TGCGCCAGCCGAGCTACAGGGGTTAGTACAGATACGCAGTATTTT
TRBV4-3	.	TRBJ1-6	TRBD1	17	CASSQFLPGQGRSPLHF	TGCGCCAGCAGCCAATTTTTGCCGGGACAGGGAAGGTCACCCCTCCACTTT
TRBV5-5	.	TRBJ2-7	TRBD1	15	CASSLPGQGGYEQYF	TGTGCCAGCAGCTTACCGGGACAGGGAGGGTACGAGCAGTACTTC
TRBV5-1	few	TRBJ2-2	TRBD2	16	CASSLAGRGNTGELFF	TGCGCCAGCAGCTTGGCGGGGAGGGGAAACACCGGGGAGCTGTTTTTT
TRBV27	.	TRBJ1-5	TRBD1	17	CASSLTPPGQGNQPQHF	TGTGCCAGCAGTTTAACCCCCCCGGGACAGGGCAATCAGCCCCAGCATTTT
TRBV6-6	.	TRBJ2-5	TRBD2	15	CASSLRLAGQETQYF	TGTGCCAGCAGTCTAAGACTAGCGGGGCAAGAGACCCAGTACTTC
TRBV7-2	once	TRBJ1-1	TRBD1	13	CASSLGDRAKSDF	TGTGCCAGCAGCTTAGGTGACAGGGCGAAAAGCGACTTT
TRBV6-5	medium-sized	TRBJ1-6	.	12	CASSYRAGSLHF	TGTGCCAGCAGTTACAGGGCGGGGTCCCTCCACTTT
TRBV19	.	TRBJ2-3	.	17	CASSIKVTGSSTDTQYF	TGTGCCAGTAGTATAAAGGTGACGGGGTCTAGCACAGATACGCAGTATTTT
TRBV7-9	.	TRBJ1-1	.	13	CASSPITTAEAFF	TGTGCCAGCAGCCCAATAACGACAGCGGAAGCTTTCTTT
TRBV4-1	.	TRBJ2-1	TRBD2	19	CASSHPGLAGGPYYNEQFF	TGCGCCAGCAGCCATCCGGGACTAGCGGGGGGGCCGTACTACAATGAGCAGTTCTTC
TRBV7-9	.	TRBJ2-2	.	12	CASNQGHGELFF	TGTGCCAGCAACCAGGGTCACGGGGAGCTGTTTTTT
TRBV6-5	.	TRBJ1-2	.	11	CASDQGYGYTF	TGTGCCAGCGATCAGGGGTATGGCTACACCTTC
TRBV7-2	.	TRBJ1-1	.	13	CASSTTVNTEAFF	TGTGCCAGCAGCACGACAGTGAACACTGAAGCTTTCTTT
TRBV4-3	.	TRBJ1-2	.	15	CASSPNEDMPYGYTF	TGCGCCAGCAGCCCTAATGAGGACATGCCGTATGGCTACACCTTC
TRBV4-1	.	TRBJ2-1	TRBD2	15	CASSQERGGRHEQFF	TGCGCCAGCAGCCAAGAGCGGGGGGGCCGCCATGAGCAGTTCTTC
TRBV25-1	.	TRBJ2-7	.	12	CASSDTGYEQYF	TGTGCCAGCAGTGATACAGGCTACGAGCAGTACTTC
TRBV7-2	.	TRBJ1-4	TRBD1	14	CASSSTGSNEKLFF	TGTGCCAGCAGCTCGACAGGGTCAAATGAAAAACTGTTTTTT
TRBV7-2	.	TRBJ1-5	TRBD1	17	CASSFFTGGSSNQPQHF	TGTGCCAGCAGCTTCTTTACAGGGGGCAGCAGCAATCAGCCCCAGCATTTT
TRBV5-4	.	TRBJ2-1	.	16	CASSLAPPSSYNEQFF	TGTGCCAGCAGCTTGGCACCCCCGAGCTCCTACAATGAGCAGTTCTTC
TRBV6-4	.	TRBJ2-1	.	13	CASSEERWNEQFF	TGTGCCAGCAGTGAAGAGAGGTGGAATGAGCAGTTCTTC
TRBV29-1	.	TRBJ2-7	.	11	CSAGQSGEQYF	TGCAGCGCCGGACAATCGGGCGAGCAGTACTTC
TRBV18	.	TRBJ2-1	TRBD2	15	CASSPKRGGNNEQFF	TGTGCCAGCTCACCGAAGCGGGGTGGCAACAATGAGCAGTTCTTC
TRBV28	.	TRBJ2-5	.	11	CASSPLGTQYF	TGTGCCAGCAGTCCCCTAGGTACCCAGTACTTC
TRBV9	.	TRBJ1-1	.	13	CASSVGAVTEAFF	TGTGCCAGCAGCGTAGGGGCAGTCACTGAAGCTTTCTTT
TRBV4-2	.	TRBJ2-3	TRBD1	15	CASSPGQASTDTQYF	TGTGCCAGCAGCCCCGGACAGGCTAGCACAGATACGCAGTATTTT
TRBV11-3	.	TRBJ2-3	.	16	CASSFSTGSGTDTQYF	TGTGCCAGCAGCTTTTCGACAGGTTCGGGCACAGATACGCAGTATTTT
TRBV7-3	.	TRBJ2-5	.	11	CASSSQETQYF	TGTGCCAGCAGCTCTCAAGAGACCCAGTACTTC
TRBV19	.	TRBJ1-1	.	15	CASSPGSQKNTEAFF	TGTGCCAGTAGCCCCGGTAGCCAGAAGAACACTGAAGCTTTCTTT
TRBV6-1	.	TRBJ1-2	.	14	CASSEMGAYYGYTF	TGTGCCAGCAGTGAAATGGGGGCGTACTATGGCTACACCTTC
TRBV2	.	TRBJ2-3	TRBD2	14	CASSEALAGDTQYF	TGTGCCAGCAGTGAAGCACTAGCGGGGGATACGCAGTATTTT
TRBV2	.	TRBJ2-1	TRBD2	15	CASQVGTSGYNEQFF	TGTGCCAGCCAAGTCGGGACTAGCGGATACAATGAGCAGTTCTTC
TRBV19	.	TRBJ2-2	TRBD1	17	CASSSSDPGQGYGELFF	TGTGCCAGCAGTAGTAGTGACCCGGGACAGGGGTACGGGGAGCTGTTTTTT
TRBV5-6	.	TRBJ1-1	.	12	CASSVGLLRAFF	TGTGCCAGCAGCGTGGGACTATTGAGAGCTTTCTTT